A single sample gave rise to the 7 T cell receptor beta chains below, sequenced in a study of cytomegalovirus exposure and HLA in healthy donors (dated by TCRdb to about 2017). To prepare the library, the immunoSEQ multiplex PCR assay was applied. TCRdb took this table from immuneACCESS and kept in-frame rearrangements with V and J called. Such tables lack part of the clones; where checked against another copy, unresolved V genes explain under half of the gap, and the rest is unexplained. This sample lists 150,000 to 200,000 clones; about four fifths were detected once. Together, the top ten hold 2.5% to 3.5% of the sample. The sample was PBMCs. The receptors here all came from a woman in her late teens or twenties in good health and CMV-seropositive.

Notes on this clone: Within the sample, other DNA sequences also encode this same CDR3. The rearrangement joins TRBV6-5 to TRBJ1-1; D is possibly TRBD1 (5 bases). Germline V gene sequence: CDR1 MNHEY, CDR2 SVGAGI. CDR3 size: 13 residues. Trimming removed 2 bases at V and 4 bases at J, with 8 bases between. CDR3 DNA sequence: TGTGCCAGCAGTTACGGACAAGCCACTGAAGCTTTCTTT. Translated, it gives CASSYGQATEAFF.

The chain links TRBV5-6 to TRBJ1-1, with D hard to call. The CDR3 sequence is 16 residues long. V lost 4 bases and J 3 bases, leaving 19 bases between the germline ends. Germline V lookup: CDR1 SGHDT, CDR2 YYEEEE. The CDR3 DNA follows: TGTGCCAGCAGCACTCCACGGAGTGGGTTTTACACTGAAGCTTTCTTT. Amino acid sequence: CASSTPRSGFYTEAFF.

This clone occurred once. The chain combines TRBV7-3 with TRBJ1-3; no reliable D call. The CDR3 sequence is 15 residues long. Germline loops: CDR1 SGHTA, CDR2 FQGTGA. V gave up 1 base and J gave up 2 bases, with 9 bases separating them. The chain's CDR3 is CASSLNSGAGNTIYF. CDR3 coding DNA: TGTGCCAGCAGCTTAAATTCCGGGGCTGGAAACACCATATATTTT.

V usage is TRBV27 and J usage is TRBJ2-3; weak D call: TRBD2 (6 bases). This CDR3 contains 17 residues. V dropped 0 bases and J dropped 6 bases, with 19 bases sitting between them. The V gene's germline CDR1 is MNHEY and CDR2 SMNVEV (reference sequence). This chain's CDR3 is CASSLSSPGLGGDTQYF. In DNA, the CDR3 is TGTGCCAGCAGTTTATCTTCCCCCGGCCTCGGGGGTGATACGCAGTATTTT.

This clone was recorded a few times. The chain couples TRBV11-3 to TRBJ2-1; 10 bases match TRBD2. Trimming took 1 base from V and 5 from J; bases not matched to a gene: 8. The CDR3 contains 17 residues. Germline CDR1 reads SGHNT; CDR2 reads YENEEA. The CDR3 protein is CASSLGLLAGVDNEQFF. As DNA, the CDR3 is TGTGCCAGCAGCTTAGGGCTCCTAGCGGGAGTAGACAATGAGCAGTTCTTC.

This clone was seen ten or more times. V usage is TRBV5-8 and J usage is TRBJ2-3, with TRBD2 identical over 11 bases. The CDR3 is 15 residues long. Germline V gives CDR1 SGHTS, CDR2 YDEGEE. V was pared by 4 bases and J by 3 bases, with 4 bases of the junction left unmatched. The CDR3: CASSHWTSGTDTQYF. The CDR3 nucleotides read TGTGCCAGCAGCCACTGGACTAGCGGGACAGATACGCAGTATTTT.

CDR3 nucleotide sequence: TGCAGCGTTCCCCGGGATAGGCGGGGGGGCTATAATGAGCAGTTCTTC. Its translation: CSVPRDRRGGYNEQFF. The chain recombines TRBV29-1 with TRBJ2-1, with 9 bases fitting TRBD2. Germline V gene sequence: CDR1 SQVTM, CDR2 ANQGSEA. The CDR3 is made up of 16 amino acids. With 5 bases clipped from V and 7 bases from J, the junction kept 15 bases outside the gene matches.